Sequencing of this TCR beta chain was carried out in a study of blood T cell repertoires in COVID-19. Study details: COVID-19 samples collected from the United States, Italy and Spain covered acute and convalescent phases. Sources were T cells, B-cell-depleted T cells, or PBMCs; the material itself was cDNA or gDNA.

As originally analysed: Estimates of nucleated cell counts were drawn from the amplification of reference gene primers. Repertoires were generated with immunoSEQ multiplex PCR, while TCRdb's copy carries only in-frame clones and drops some. V, J and clone size derive from that table, while D and trimming were established from the DNA sequence. This sample has fewer than 200,000 clones, with more than 80% found just once. This CDR3 spans 17 amino acids. Germline V gene data show CDR1 as SGHAT and CDR2 as FQNNGV. With 4 bases clipped from V and 2 bases from J, the junction kept 9 bases outside the gene matches.

The chain links TRBV11-2 to TRBJ2-3, with 10 bases that match TRBD2. The sample taken for sequencing was peripheral blood. This TCR came from a woman aged 55-75 years with acute or convalescent COVID-19. The CDR3 reads CASSSLLAGVFTDTQYF. CDR3 DNA: TGTGCCAGCAGCTCCCTTCTAGCGGGGGTATTCACAGATACGCAGTATTTT.